One sample yielded the 29 T cell receptor beta chains listed below, sequenced in a study of blood T cells in healthy people across ages (dated by TCRdb to 2015 to 2017). Library preparation was by 5' RACE. These reads were obtained on an Illumina HiSeq 2500. A second PCR of about 6 to 11 cycles was performed with a sample-barcoded 5' primer and a J-beta primer mix. The raw public data were reprocessed by TCRdb itself: fastp quality trimming at Q25, MiXCR clonotype calling, in-frame beta chains only. A single entry per CDR3 protein holds the most common genes and DNA from its merged rows. This sample comprises some 1,500,000 distinct CDR3 sequences, approximately 39% of them detected only once. The ten largest make up around 4% of the sample. The sample taken for sequencing was blood. These receptors originate from a woman younger than 30 in good health.

The V gene is TRBV7-3, the J gene TRBJ2-1; D unclear. The CDR3 spans 13 residues. V lost 0 bases and J lost 7, with 7 bases in between. The germline CDR1 and CDR2 sequences are SGHTA and FQGTGA. Here the CDR3 DNA reads TGTGCCAGCAGCTTAACGGTTGGGAATGAGCAGTTCTTC. Its protein is CASSLTVGNEQFF.

The sample holds many counts of this clonotype. This chain joins TRBV29-1 and TRBJ2-1; 7 nucleotides match TRBD1. The CDR3 consists of 14 residues. V dropped 8 bases and J dropped 8; count of bases not matched to a gene: 15. CDR1 is SQVTM, CDR2 ANQGSEA, per germline. The CDR3 loop reads CSSRRDRPNHEQFF. The CDR3 DNA follows: TGCAGCAGCAGAAGGGACAGACCCAACCATGAGCAGTTCTTC.

J is TRBJ2-7 and V is TRBV7-2; 14 bases are a match to TRBD2. This CDR3 has 16 amino acids. Germline trimming cut 3 bases from V and 5 bases from J; bases unmatched to any gene: 6. Germline CDR1 is SGHTA and CDR2 is FQGNSA. In DNA form, the CDR3 reads TGTGCCAGCAGCTTCAGACTAGCGGGGGGGCGAAACGAGCAGTACTTC. Protein product: CASSFRLAGGRNEQYF. Looking up the rest from reference TRBV7-2 and TRBJ2-7 gives the full variable domain: GAGVSQSPSNKVTEKGKDVELRCDPISGHTALYWYRQSLGQGLEFLIYFQGNSAPDKSGLPSDRFSAERTGGSVSTLTIQRTQQEDSAVYLCASSFRLAGGRNEQYFGPGTRLTVT.

To note about this clonotype: A junction end diverges from the germline sequence, so it may reflect a read error. The rearrangement uses TRBV5-1 and TRBJ2-3; 7 nucleotides align to TRBD1. Germline V gives CDR1 SGHRS, CDR2 YFSETQ. This CDR3 contains 14 residues. CDR3 in amino acids: CASRLSGTDGTQYF. For the CDR3, the DNA is TGCGCCAGCCGCTTATCCGGGACAGATGGTACGCAGTATTTT.

A word on this clonotype: At one of its ends the junction is not consistent with the germline gene, which may arise from a read error. V is TRBV7-2 and J is TRBJ2-7; TRBD1 agrees at 9 bases. CDR1 is SGHTA and CDR2 is FQGNSA in the germline V gene. This CDR3 region has 15 residues. CDR3 in amino acids: CASSSLQGAFYEKYF. The CDR3 region has the DNA TGTGCCAGCAGCTCTTTACAGGGGGCCTTTTACGAGAAGTACTTC.

The chain employs TRBV12-3 or TRBV12-4 and TRBJ1-5; no clear D. Trimming took 3 bases from V and 3 from J, leaving 6 bases between them. The CDR3 runs to 13 residues. The CDR3 DNA sequence: TGTGCCAGCAGTTTTCAATACAATCAGCCCCAGCATTTT. It yields the protein CASSFQYNQPQHF.

The chain uses TRBV9 and TRBJ2-1; 7 bases align to TRBD2. Germline V gene sequence: CDR1 SGDLS, CDR2 YYNGEE. Losses at the gene ends were 1 base for V and 6 bases for J; bases not matched to a gene: 7. The CDR3 runs 15 residues. CDR3 sequence (DNA): TGTGCCAGCAGCGTACAATCTAGCGGTGGCAATGAGCAGTTCTTC. Amino acid sequence: CASSVQSSGGNEQFF. Using reference TRBV9 and TRBJ2-1 for the parts outside the CDR3, the full variable domain is DSGVTQTPKHLITATGQRVTLRCSPRSGDLSVYWYQQSLDQGLQFLIQYYNGEERAKGNILERFSAQQFPDLHSELNLSSLELGDSALYFCASSVQSSGGNEQFFGPGTRLTVL.

This sequence joins TRBV21-1 and TRBJ2-3; the listed D gene, TRBD2, was not tested against the DNA. TRBV21-1 is a pseudogene. CDR3 length equals 20 residues. The CDR3 DNA follows: TGTGCCAGCAGCAAAGCCGTATCCAGCGGGAGGGCCTTGGGCACAGATACGCAGTATTTT. Translating gives CASSKAVSSGRALGTDTQYF.

The rearrangement joins TRBV12-3 or TRBV12-4 to TRBJ1-1; D unclear. Trimming removed 5 bases at V and 0 bases at J, with 13 bases between. The CDR3 runs 15 residues. The CDR3 sequence: CASSPVGELNTEAFF. CDR3 DNA sequence: TGTGCCAGCAGTCCCGTTGGGGAGTTGAACACTGAAGCTTTCTTT.

The chain links TRBV10-3 to TRBJ2-3; unclear D gene. The CDR3 totals 15 residues. Germline CDR1 and CDR2: ENHRY and SYGVKD. Trimming pared 3 bases from V and 5 bases from J, leaving 15 bases between. This chain's CDR3 is CAISDVIGDGDTQYF. In DNA form, the CDR3 reads TGTGCCATCAGTGACGTTATCGGCGACGGAGATACGCAGTATTTT.

The chain has TRBV7-9 and TRBJ1-4; perhaps TRBD1 as D (5 bases). Trimming pared 3 bases from V and 8 bases from J, leaving 13 bases between. The CDR3 totals 14 residues. Looked up from germline, CDR1 is SEHNR and CDR2 is FQNEAQ (reference sequence). CDR3: CASSFSQGIEKLFF. DNA for the CDR3: TGTGCCAGCAGCTTTTCTCAGGGAATAGAAAAACTGTTTTTT.

The chain's CDR3 is CASSYSSRGTSVYEQYF. DNA for the CDR3: TGTGCCAGCAGTTACTCGAGTCGAGGGACTAGCGTTTACGAGCAGTACTTC. This chain joins TRBV6-2 or TRBV6-3 and TRBJ2-7, with 10 nucleotides matching TRBD2. The CDR3 extends over 17 amino acids. Germline-derived CDR1 and CDR2 are MNHEY and SVGEGT. After removal of 0 bases from V and 4 bases from J, the junction contained 9 bases not matched to a gene.

CDR3 nucleotide sequence: TGCGCCAGCAGCCAAGTTATGCTCCTGAACACCGGGGAGCTGTTTTTT. Translated, it gives CASSQVMLLNTGELFF. The V gene is TRBV4-1, the J gene TRBJ2-2; D gene uncertain. CDR3 length: 16 amino acids. Trimming took 1 base from V and 1 from J, leaving 10 bases between them. The germline CDR1 and CDR2 sequences are MGHRA and YSYEKL.

In its sample, this clonotype was seen once. Germline is not matched at one junction end, which may reflect a read error. The J gene is TRBJ2-3, the V gene TRBV4-3; 13 nucleotides agree with TRBD2. Per germline, CDR1 LGHNA and CDR2 YSLEER. The length of the CDR3 is 17 residues. The CDR3 is CASNQLRTSGSSDTQYF. In DNA form, the CDR3 reads TGCGCCAGCAACCAACTTCGGACTAGCGGGAGCTCAGATACGCAGTATTTT.

The V and J genes are TRBV7-9 and TRBJ1-2; D gene ambiguous. The CDR3 totals 14 residues. V dropped 1 base and J dropped 8 bases, with 14 bases sitting between them. Germline V CDR1 and CDR2: SEHNR, FQNEAQ (reference sequence). CDR3 coding DNA: TGTGCCAGCAGCTTAGTCTCCTCGGAAGCGGGCTACACCTTC. It encodes CASSLVSSEAGYTF. The full variable domain, in which reference TRBV7-9 and TRBJ1-2 provide the parts outside the CDR3, is DTGVSQNPRHKITKRGQNVTFRCDPISEHNRLYWYRQTLGQGPEFLTYFQNEAQLEKSRLLSDRFSAERPKGSFSTLEIQRTEQGDSAMYLCASSLVSSEAGYTFGSGTRLTVV.

The CDR3 is CAISERGMGANVLTF. The CDR3 DNA sequence: TGTGCCATCAGTGAGCGGGGGATGGGGGCCAACGTCCTGACTTTC. The chain links TRBV10-3 to TRBJ2-6, with D possibly TRBD2 on 6 matching bases. V was cut by 2 bases and J by 4 bases, with 9 bases left in between. CDR3 length: 15 residues. Germline V CDR1 and CDR2: ENHRY, SYGVKD.

A note on this clonotype: A junction end diverges from the germline sequence, so it may reflect a read error. The chain links TRBV20-1 to TRBJ2-3, with D possibly TRBD1 on 6 matching bases. CDR1 DFQATT and CDR2 SNEGSKA come from the germline V gene (reference sequence). The CDR3 sequence is 16 residues long. The CDR3 loop reads CSARGGGQINTDAQYF. CDR3 nucleotides: TGCAGTGCTAGAGGAGGGGGTCAGATTAACACAGATGCGCAGTATTTT.

This clonotype occurred a few times. The rearrangement joins TRBV12-3 or TRBV12-4 to TRBJ2-3; a possible D gene is TRBD2 (6 bases). Trimming cost V 10 bases and J 9 bases, with 17 bases left between them. This CDR3 has 12 residues. The CDR3: CATRGGGVTQYF. CDR3 in DNA: TGTGCCACAAGAGGAGGCGGGGTAACGCAGTATTTT.

The chain recombines TRBV7-9 with TRBJ2-1; TRBD2 matches at 8 bases. The germline V gene encodes CDR1 SEHNR and CDR2 FQNEAQ (reference sequence). The CDR3 runs to 17 residues. After removal of 1 base from V and 4 bases from J, the junction contained 9 bases not matched to a gene. CDR3 region: CASSLGSGGRSYNEQFF. As DNA, the CDR3 is TGTGCCAGCAGCTTAGGGAGCGGGGGCCGTAGTTACAATGAGCAGTTCTTC. Filled out from reference TRBV7-9 and TRBJ2-1, the complete variable domain reads DTGVSQNPRHKITKRGQNVTFRCDPISEHNRLYWYRQTLGQGPEFLTYFQNEAQLEKSRLLSDRFSAERPKGSFSTLEIQRTEQGDSAMYLCASSLGSGGRSYNEQFFGPGTRLTVL.

The CDR3 bases are TGTGCCACCAGCAGAGTTTACCCGGGGGCTTTCTTT. Translating gives CATSRVYPGAFF. V usage is TRBV15 and J usage is TRBJ1-1; no reliable D call. The CDR3 consists of 12 residues. Per the germline V gene, CDR1 is LNHNV and CDR2 is YYDKDF (reference sequence). V was shortened by 1 base and J by 11 bases, with 11 bases between the two germline ends.

This clonotype was seen a handful of times. CDR3 in DNA: TGTGCCAGCAGTTACGACAGGGGCCCTACCGAGCAGTACTTC. Residues: CASSYDRGPTEQYF. The V and J genes are TRBV6-5 and TRBJ2-7; 8 bases map to TRBD1. The CDR3 has 14 residues. Unmatched junction bases numbered 6, after V lost 2 bases and J lost 6 bases. Germline-derived CDR1 and CDR2 are MNHEY and SVGAGI.

There are a few counts of this clonotype. The chain uses TRBV9 and TRBJ2-2; the match to TRBD2 covers 7 bases. The CDR3 consists of 14 residues. The trim removed 3 bases at V and 5 bases at J, leaving 4 bases unmatched. Germline values: CDR1 SGDLS, CDR2 YYNGEE. CDR3 sequence (DNA): TGTGCCAGCAGCGCGGGGGGTTTTACCGGGGAGCTGTTTTTT. As protein: CASSAGGFTGELFF.

As for this clonotype: The germline gene is not matched at one end of the junction; a read error may be the cause. The rearrangement uses TRBV4-3 and TRBJ2-7; tentative D call: TRBD2 (6 bases). In germline, CDR1 is LGHNA, CDR2 YSLEER. CDR3 length: 14 amino acids. This chain's CDR3 is CTSSHGGIGYEQYF. In DNA, the CDR3 is TGCACCAGCAGCCACGGGGGAATCGGCTACGAGCAGTACTTC.

Comment on this clonotype: A much larger clone differs from this one at a single base, so this may be a read error. Written as DNA, the CDR3 is TGTGCCAGCAACTCAAGGGACATCCCCTACGAGCAGTACTTC. Residues: CASNSRDIPYEQYF. The chain links TRBV5-6 to TRBJ2-7, with D possibly matching TRBD1 (6 bases). Germline CDR1 and CDR2: SGHDT and YYEEEE. The ends were cut back, 6 bases at V and 2 bases at J, with 15 bases in the middle. The CDR3 loop spans 14 amino acids.

This chain links TRBV27 with TRBJ2-5; the D is unclear. The J call may be wrong; the DNA end is better matched by TRBJ2-7. The V gene's germline CDR1 is MNHEY and CDR2 SMNVEV (reference sequence). CDR3 size: 15 residues. Here the CDR3 reads CASSSVQQPRDEQYF. CDR3 bases: TGTGCCAGCAGTTCCGTACAGCAACCAAGAGACGAGCAGTACTTC.

The gene calls are TRBV13 and TRBJ2-7, with D uncertain. V lost 2 bases and J 6 bases, leaving 11 bases between the germline ends. The CDR3 totals 13 residues. Germline V gene lookup returns CDR1 PRHDT and CDR2 FYEKMQ (reference sequence). In DNA, the CDR3 is TGTGCCAGCAGCTTAAGAGCCCCCCTCGAGCAGTACTTC. Translated, it gives CASSLRAPLEQYF. The full variable domain, in which reference TRBV13 and TRBJ2-7 provide the parts outside the CDR3, is AAGVIQSPRHLIKEKRETATLKCYPIPRHDTVYWYQQGPGQDPQFLISFYEKMQSDKGSIPDRFSAQQFSDYHSELNMSSLELGDSALYFCASSLRAPLEQYFGPGTRLTVT.

The chain links TRBV20-1 to TRBJ2-3; the D gene is possibly TRBD1 (6 bases). CDR3 length equals 14 residues. Trimming left V 5 bases short and J 2 bases short, with 14 bases between. Germline assignment: CDR1 DFQATT and CDR2 SNEGSKA (reference sequence). The CDR3 sequence is CSAVTRDNTDTQYF. Written as DNA, the CDR3 is TGCAGTGCTGTCACCCGGGACAACACAGATACGCAGTATTTT.

This clonotype was recorded a few times. The rearrangement links TRBV11-2 to TRBJ2-1; D remains unclear. Germline assignment: CDR1 SGHAT and CDR2 FQNNGV. This CDR3 comprises 15 residues. Trimming stripped 0 bases from V and 3 bases from J, with 9 bases between. The CDR3 loop reads CASSLDRVNYNEQFF. Written as DNA, the CDR3 is TGTGCCAGCAGCTTAGATCGAGTCAACTACAATGAGCAGTTCTTC.

The chain has TRBV29-1 and TRBJ1-5; D is undetermined. This CDR3 has 13 amino acids. V shed 0 bases and J shed 4 bases, with 7 bases lying between them. Germline V gene lookup returns CDR1 SQVTM and CDR2 ANQGSEA. The CDR3 sequence: CSVEDSPNQPQHF. CDR3 bases: TGCAGCGTTGAAGATAGCCCGAATCAGCCCCAGCATTTT. Together with reference TRBV29-1 and TRBJ1-5, the CDR3 gives the full variable domain: SAVISQKPSRDICQRGTSLTIQCQVDSQVTMMFWYRQQPGQSLTLIATANQGSEATYESGFVIDKFPISRPNLTFSTLTVSNMSPEDSSIYLCSVEDSPNQPQHFGDGTRLSIL.